This TCR beta chain was captured by sequencing in a study of tissue T cells after allogeneic stem cell transplantation. General study points: TCR repertoires tracked anatomic similarity, regardless of disease or transplant status. Tissue-detected TCR repertoire was only partly captured by blood and spleen T cells. Motif-based clustering found tissue-specific repertoire signatures shared across patients, though few clones were shared.

CDR3 length: 13 amino acids. CDR1 is FNHDT, CDR2 SITEND, per germline (reference sequence). Between the trimmed V and J ends, which lost 1 base and 4 bases, there was a span of 8 bases. To note about this clone: What it recognizes is unknown. Here the gene names and germline are mouse. Read coverage stops 1 residue before the CDR3 terminus; the germline J gene supplies the remainder.

Clones were sequenced by immunoSEQ multiplex PCR, and TCRdb holds only the in-frame ones, with some missing. Among roughly 45,000 clones, around 67% were seen once, and the ten largest hold about 0.7%. Sequencing used sorted cells pooled from one or two spleens. This chain joins TRBV19 and TRBJ1-1; the D is unclear. The TCR sequence derives from a pool of C57BL/6 mice in good health. CDR3 amino acids: CASSILGGTEVFF. The CDR3 DNA, read in part, is TGTGCCAGCAGTATACTTGGCGGCACAGAAGTCTTC.